Listed below are T cell receptor beta chains from one sample, sequenced in a study of beta chain features in type 1 diabetes. Assay: immunoSEQ multiplex PCR; the TCRdb copy retains only in-frame clones and omits some. The data hold 900,000 or so clones, with 15% to 20% observed a single time. Material: naive CD4+ T cells from blood. All receptors derive from a woman between 18 and 29 years old in good health. The CDR3 runs from the conserved cysteine through the conserved F or W. Fields, in order: J gene, clone size, V gene, D gene, CDR3 DNA, CDR3 protein. D genes are given only for firm matches. Size values are once, few and many counts, or a class for expanded clones, and some rows have none.

j_gene: TRBJ2-1
abundance: few
v_gene: TRBV7-8
d_gene: TRBD1
CDR3nt: TGTGCCAGCAGCCGGGCCAGGACAGGGGGCAATGAGCAGTTCTTC
CDR3aa: CASSRARTGGNEQFF

j_gene: TRBJ1-2
abundance: .
v_gene: TRBV5-6
d_gene: .
CDR3nt: TGTGCCAGCAGTCTTAGACAGACTAACTATGGCTACACCTTC
CDR3aa: CASSLRQTNYGYTF

j_gene: TRBJ2-7
abundance: .
v_gene: TRBV18
d_gene: TRBD2
CDR3nt: TGTGCCAGCTCACCCCAAGCAGGGAGGGGCCCCTACGAGCAGTACTTC
CDR3aa: CASSPQAGRGPYEQYF

j_gene: TRBJ2-6
abundance: few
v_gene: TRBV4-3
d_gene: .
CDR3nt: TGCGCCAGCAGCCAAGATCTGGTCTCTGGGGCCAACGTCCTGACTTTC
CDR3aa: CASSQDLVSGANVLTF

j_gene: TRBJ1-2
abundance: .
v_gene: TRBV20-1
d_gene: .
CDR3nt: TGCAGTGGGACAGATTATGGCTACACCTTC
CDR3aa: CSGTDYGYTF

j_gene: TRBJ2-1
abundance: few
v_gene: TRBV5-4
d_gene: TRBD2
CDR3nt: TGTGCCAGCAGCTTAAGTAGCGGGAGTTACAATGAGCAGTTCTTC
CDR3aa: CASSLSSGSYNEQFF

j_gene: TRBJ2-5
abundance: .
v_gene: TRBV5-6
d_gene: .
CDR3nt: TGTGCCAGCAGCTCCACCCTCCGGGGCGCCCCCAGGGAGACCCAGTACTTC
CDR3aa: CASSSTLRGAPRETQYF

j_gene: TRBJ2-1
abundance: .
v_gene: TRBV5-4
d_gene: TRBD2
CDR3nt: TGTGCAGTCGGGACTAGCGGGACGAGCTCCTACAATGAGCAGTTCTTC
CDR3aa: CAVGTSGTSSYNEQFF

j_gene: TRBJ2-5
abundance: few
v_gene: TRBV5-4
d_gene: TRBD2
CDR3nt: TGTGCCAGCAGCTTGGTAGCGGGAGGGCAGGAGACCCAGTACTTC
CDR3aa: CASSLVAGGQETQYF

j_gene: TRBJ1-3
abundance: .
v_gene: TRBV2
d_gene: .
CDR3nt: TGTGCCAGCCTCCCGGGCAGGACTGGAAACACCATATATTTT
CDR3aa: CASLPGRTGNTIYF

j_gene: TRBJ2-2
abundance: .
v_gene: TRBV9
d_gene: TRBD2
CDR3nt: TGTGCCAGCAGCGAGAGACTAGCGGCCACCGGGGAGCTGTTTTTT
CDR3aa: CASSERLAATGELFF

j_gene: TRBJ2-3
abundance: few
v_gene: TRBV28
d_gene: .
CDR3nt: TGTGCCAGCAGTTTAAGTGTCGCTTCTACAGATACGCAGTATTTT
CDR3aa: CASSLSVASTDTQYF

j_gene: TRBJ2-4
abundance: .
v_gene: TRBV6-5
d_gene: .
CDR3nt: TGTGCCCGAGGGAGGCGGCAGTTAGCCAAAAACATTCAGTACTTC
CDR3aa: CARGRRQLAKNIQYF

j_gene: TRBJ2-7
abundance: .
v_gene: TRBV10-3
d_gene: .
CDR3nt: TGTGCCATCAGAGAACCTGGAGGTTACGAGCAGTACTTC
CDR3aa: CAIREPGGYEQYF

j_gene: TRBJ2-1
abundance: few
v_gene: TRBV18
d_gene: .
CDR3nt: TGTGCCAGCTCACCACGACGGCTGAGCTCCTACAATGAGCAGTTCTTC
CDR3aa: CASSPRRLSSYNEQFF

j_gene: TRBJ2-7
abundance: .
v_gene: TRBV18
d_gene: .
CDR3nt: TGTGCCAGCTCACCACCCGGCAGGGTCTACGAGCAGTACTTC
CDR3aa: CASSPPGRVYEQYF

j_gene: TRBJ2-7
abundance: .
v_gene: TRBV18
d_gene: .
CDR3nt: TGTGCCAGCTCACCGCGGGACTTGTCCTACGAGCAGTACTTC
CDR3aa: CASSPRDLSYEQYF

j_gene: TRBJ2-2
abundance: few
v_gene: TRBV7-2
d_gene: .
CDR3nt: TGTGCCAGCAGCTTACTAGTTTCCGGGGAGCTGTTTTTT
CDR3aa: CASSLLVSGELFF

j_gene: TRBJ2-6
abundance: few
v_gene: TRBV28
d_gene: TRBD2
CDR3nt: TGTGCCAGCAGTTCTCAACCCGGACTAGCGGGAGAGACTGGGGCCAACGTCCTGACTTTC
CDR3aa: CASSSQPGLAGETGANVLTF